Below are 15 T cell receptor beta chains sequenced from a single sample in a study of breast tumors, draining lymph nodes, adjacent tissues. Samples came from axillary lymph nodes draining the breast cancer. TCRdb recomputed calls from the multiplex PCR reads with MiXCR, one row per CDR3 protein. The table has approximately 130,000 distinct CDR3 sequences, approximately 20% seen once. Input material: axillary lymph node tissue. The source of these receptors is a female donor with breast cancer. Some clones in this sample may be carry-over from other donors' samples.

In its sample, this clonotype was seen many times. CDR3: CAWSSASSGNTIYF. The CDR3 coding sequence is TGTGCCTGGAGTTCGGCGAGCTCTGGAAACACCATATATTTT. The V gene is TRBV30, the J gene TRBJ1-3, with D unresolved. The CDR3 spans 14 residues. Trimming stripped 2 bases from V and 0 bases from J, with 8 bases between. CDR1 is GTSNPN and CDR2 is SVGIG in the germline V gene (reference sequence).

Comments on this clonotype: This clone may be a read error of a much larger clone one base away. CDR3 in DNA: TGTGCCAGCAGCTTAACCAGACAGGGGGGCCTCGAGCAGTACTTC. Amino acid sequence: CASSLTRQGGLEQYF. This chain connects TRBV11-2 to TRBJ2-7; 9 bases are shared with TRBD1. The V segment lost 2 bases and the J segment 6 bases; nucleotides outside the gene matches: 8. The CDR3 totals 15 residues. Germline CDR1 SGHAT, CDR2 FQNNGV.

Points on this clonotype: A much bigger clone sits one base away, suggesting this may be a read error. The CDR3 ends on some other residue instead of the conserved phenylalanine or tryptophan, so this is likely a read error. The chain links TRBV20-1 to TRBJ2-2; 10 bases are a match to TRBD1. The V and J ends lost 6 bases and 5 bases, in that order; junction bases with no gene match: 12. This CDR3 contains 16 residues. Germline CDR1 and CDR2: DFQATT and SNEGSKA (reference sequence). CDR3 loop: CSAAGQGVPGTGELFS. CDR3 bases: TGCAGTGCAGCTGGACAGGGGGTACCCGGGACCGGGGAGCTGTTTTCT.

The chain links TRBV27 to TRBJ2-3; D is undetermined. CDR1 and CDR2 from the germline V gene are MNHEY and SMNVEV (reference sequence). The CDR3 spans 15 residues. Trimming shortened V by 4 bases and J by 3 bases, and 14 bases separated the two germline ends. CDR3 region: CASSYSPGRTDTQYF. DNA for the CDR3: TGTGCCAGCAGTTACAGCCCCGGCCGTACAGATACGCAGTATTTT.

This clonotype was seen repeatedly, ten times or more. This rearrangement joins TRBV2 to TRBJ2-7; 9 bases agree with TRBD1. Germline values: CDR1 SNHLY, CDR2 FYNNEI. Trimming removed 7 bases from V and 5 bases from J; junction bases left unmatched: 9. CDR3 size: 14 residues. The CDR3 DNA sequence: TGTGCCAGCAACCCGGGACAGGGAAAGAACGAGCAGTACTTC. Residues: CASNPGQGKNEQYF.

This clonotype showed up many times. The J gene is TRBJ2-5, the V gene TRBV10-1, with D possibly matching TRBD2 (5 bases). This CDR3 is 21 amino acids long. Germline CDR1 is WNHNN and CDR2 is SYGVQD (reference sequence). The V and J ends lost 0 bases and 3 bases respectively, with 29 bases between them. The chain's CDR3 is CASSESTTTWRPTRIEETQYF. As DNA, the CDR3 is TGCGCCAGCAGTGAGTCGACAACAACTTGGAGACCCACTAGAATCGAAGAGACCCAGTACTTC.

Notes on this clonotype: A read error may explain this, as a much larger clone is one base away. CDR3 DNA: TGCGCCAGCAGCTCGACAGGGCGATCAGGCACCGGGGAGCTGGTTTTT. Encoded protein: CASSSTGRSGTGELVF. The V and J genes are TRBV5-1 and TRBJ2-2, with 7 bases identical to TRBD1. Germline CDR1 is SGHRS and CDR2 is YFSETQ. This CDR3 comprises 16 residues.

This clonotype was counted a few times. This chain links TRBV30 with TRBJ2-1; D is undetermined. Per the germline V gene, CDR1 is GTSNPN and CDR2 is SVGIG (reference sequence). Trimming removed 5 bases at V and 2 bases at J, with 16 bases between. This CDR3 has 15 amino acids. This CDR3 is CAWGPGGVTYNEQFF. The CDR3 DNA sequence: TGTGCCTGGGGTCCTGGCGGCGTCACCTACAATGAGCAGTTCTTC.

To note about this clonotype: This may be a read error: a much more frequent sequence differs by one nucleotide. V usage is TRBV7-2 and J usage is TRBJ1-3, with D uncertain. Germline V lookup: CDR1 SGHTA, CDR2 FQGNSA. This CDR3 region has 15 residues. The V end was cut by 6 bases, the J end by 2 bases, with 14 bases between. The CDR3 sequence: CASRYTETTGNTIYF. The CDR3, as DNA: TGTGCCAGCAGATACACCGAGACGACTGGAAACACCATATATTTT.

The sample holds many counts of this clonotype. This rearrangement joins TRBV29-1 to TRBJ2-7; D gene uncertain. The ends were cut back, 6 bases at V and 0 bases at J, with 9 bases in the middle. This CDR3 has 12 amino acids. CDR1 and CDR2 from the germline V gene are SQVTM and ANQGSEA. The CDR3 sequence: CSVAAASYEQYF. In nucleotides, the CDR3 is TGCAGCGTGGCGGCTGCCTCCTACGAGCAGTACTTC.

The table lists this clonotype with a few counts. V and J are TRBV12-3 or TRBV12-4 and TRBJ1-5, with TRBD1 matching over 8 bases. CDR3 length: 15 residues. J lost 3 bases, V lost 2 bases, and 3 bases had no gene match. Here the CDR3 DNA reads TGTGCCAGCAGTTTACGACAGGGGAACAATCAGCCCCAGCATTTT. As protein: CASSLRQGNNQPQHF.

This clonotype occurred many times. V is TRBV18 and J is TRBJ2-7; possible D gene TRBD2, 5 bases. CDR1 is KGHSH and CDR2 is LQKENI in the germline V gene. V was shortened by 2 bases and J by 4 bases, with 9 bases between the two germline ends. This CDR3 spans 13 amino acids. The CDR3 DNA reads TGTGCCAGCTCACCAGCTAGCCGATACGAGCAGTACTTC. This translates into CASSPASRYEQYF.

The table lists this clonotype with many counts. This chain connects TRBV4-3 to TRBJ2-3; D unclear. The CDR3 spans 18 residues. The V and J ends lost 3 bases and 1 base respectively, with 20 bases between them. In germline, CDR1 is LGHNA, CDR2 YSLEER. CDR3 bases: TGCGCCAGCAGCCACAGCTTGGGCGGAGTTGGGGGCACAGATACGCAGTATTTT. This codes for CASSHSLGGVGGTDTQYF.

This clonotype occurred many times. This CDR3 reads CASTEAGLSYEQYF. For the CDR3, the DNA is TGTGCCAGCACCGAAGCGGGGTTGTCCTACGAGCAGTACTTC. This chain uses TRBV2 with TRBJ2-7, with 7 bases lining up with TRBD2. J was trimmed by 1 base and V by 7 bases; bases with no gene match: 7. This CDR3 is built from 14 residues. Germline lookup yields CDR1 SNHLY and CDR2 FYNNEI.

CDR3 nucleotides: TGTGCCAGTAGGTGGACAGGGGGTACTGAAGCTTTCTTT. It yields the protein CASRWTGGTEAFF. This chain uses TRBV19 with TRBJ1-1; 10 nucleotides align to TRBD1. CDR3 length equals 13 residues. V lost 6 bases, J lost 5 bases, and 3 bases stayed unmatched. Germline lookup yields CDR1 LNHDA and CDR2 SQIVND (reference sequence).